This T cell receptor beta chain appears in the sequencing data of a study of cytomegalovirus exposure and HLA in healthy donors. In the case of this clone: Its antigen is not identified.

The CDR3 has 16 residues. After removal of 4 bases from V and 9 bases from J, the junction contained 13 bases not matched to a gene. CDR1 is MNHNS, CDR2 SASEGT, per germline. The PCR contained 60 Vbeta and 13 Jbeta primers. Profiled with immunoSEQ multiplex PCR; TCRdb holds only in-frame clones, not every one. This sample has fewer than 200,000 clones, with 80% to 90% found just once. Overall study findings and caveats: Researchers reported in a later analysis that a missense DCLRE1C variant was tied to TCR beta V- and J-gene trimming. The analysis excluded some indistinguishable V segments, including TRBV6-2 and TRBV6-3.

This receptor was taken from a woman under 30 in good health and CMV-seronegative. The sequencing sample was made of PBMCs. The chain recombines TRBV6-1 with TRBJ1-5; 9 bases align to TRBD1. The CDR3 here is CASSGTGAKNRSPQHF. CDR3 sequence (DNA): TGTGCCAGCAGTGGGACAGGGGCGAAAAACCGATCGCCCCAGCATTTT.